Below, one T cell receptor beta chain is given with its context. These data originate in a study of immune cell composition in non-small cell lung cancer. Normal lung was sampled as far from the tumour as possible, at least 3 cm. The CDR3 extends over 14 amino acids. CDR1 and CDR2 from the germline V gene are SGHRS and YFSETQ. V lost 4 bases and J 8 bases, leaving 15 bases between the germline ends. Here immunoSEQ multiplex PCR was the method, and the copy in TCRdb shows in-frame clones only, minus some. Of more than 6,000 clones detected, approximately 61% appear once; the ten largest clones hold 9.5% to 12%.

The clonotype originates from a human donor with non-small cell lung cancer. The chain recombines TRBV5-1 with TRBJ2-2, with unresolved D. The sequencing sample was made of non-adjacent lung tissue. This CDR3 is CASSPARLSGELFF. CDR3 bases: TGCGCCAGCAGCCCTGCCCGGTTGTCGGGGGAGCTGTTTTTT.